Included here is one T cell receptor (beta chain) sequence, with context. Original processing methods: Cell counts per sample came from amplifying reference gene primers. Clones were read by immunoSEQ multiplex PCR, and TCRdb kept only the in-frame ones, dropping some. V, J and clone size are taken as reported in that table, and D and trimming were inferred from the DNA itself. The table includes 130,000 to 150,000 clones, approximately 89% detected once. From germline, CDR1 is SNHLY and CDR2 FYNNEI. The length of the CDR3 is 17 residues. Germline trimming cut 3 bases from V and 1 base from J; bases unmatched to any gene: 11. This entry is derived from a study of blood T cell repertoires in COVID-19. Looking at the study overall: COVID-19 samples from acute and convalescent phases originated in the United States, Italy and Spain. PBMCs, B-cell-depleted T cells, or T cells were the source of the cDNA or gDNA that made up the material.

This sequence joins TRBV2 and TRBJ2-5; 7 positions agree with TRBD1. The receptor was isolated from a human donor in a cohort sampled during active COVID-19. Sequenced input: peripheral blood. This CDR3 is CASSELGQSSFQETQYF. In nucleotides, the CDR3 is TGTGCCAGCAGTGAGTTGGGACAGTCATCCTTCCAAGAGACCCAGTACTTC.